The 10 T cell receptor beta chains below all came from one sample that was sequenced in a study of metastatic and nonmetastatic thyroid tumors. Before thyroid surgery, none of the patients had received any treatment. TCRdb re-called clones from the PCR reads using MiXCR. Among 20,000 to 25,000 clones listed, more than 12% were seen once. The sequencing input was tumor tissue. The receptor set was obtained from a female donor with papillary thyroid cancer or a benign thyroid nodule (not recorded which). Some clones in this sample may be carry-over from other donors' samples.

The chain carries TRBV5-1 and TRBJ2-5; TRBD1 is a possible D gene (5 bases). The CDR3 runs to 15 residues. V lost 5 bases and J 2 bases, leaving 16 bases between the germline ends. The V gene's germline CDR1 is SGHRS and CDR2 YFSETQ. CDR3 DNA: TGCGCCAGCAGATATTCTGTGACAGCACAAGAGACCCAGTACTTC. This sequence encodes CASRYSVTAQETQYF.

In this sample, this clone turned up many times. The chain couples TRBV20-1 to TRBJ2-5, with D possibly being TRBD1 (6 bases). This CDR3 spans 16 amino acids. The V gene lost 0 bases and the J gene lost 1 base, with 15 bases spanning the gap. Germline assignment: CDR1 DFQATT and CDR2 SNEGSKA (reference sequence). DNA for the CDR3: TGCAGTGCTAGAGATTACAACAGGGTACCCCAAGAGACCCAGTACTTC. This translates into CSARDYNRVPQETQYF.

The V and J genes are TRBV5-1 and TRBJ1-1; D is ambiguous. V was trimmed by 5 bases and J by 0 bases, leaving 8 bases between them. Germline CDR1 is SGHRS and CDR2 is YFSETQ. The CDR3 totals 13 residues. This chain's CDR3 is CASSTVMNTEAFF. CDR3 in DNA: TGCGCCAGCAGTACAGTTATGAACACTGAAGCTTTCTTT.

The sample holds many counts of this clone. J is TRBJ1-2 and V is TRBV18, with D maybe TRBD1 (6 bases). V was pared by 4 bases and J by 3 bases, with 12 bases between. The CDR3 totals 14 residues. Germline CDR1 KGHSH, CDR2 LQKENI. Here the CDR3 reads CASSRQDSHYGYTF. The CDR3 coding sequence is TGTGCCAGCTCACGACAGGACAGCCACTATGGCTACACCTTC.

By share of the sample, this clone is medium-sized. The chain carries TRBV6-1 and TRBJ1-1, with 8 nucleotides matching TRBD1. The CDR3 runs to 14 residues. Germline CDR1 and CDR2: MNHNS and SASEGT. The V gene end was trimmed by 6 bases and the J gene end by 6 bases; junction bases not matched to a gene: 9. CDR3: CASRTGQGSPEAFF. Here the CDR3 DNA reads TGTGCCAGCAGGACCGGACAGGGAAGTCCTGAAGCTTTCTTT.

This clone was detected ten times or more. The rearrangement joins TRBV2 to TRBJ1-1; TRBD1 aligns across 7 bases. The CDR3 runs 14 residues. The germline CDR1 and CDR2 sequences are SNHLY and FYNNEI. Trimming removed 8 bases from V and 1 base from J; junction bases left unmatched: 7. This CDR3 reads CASRQGSENTEAFF. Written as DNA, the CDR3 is TGTGCCAGCCGACAGGGAAGTGAGAACACTGAAGCTTTCTTT.

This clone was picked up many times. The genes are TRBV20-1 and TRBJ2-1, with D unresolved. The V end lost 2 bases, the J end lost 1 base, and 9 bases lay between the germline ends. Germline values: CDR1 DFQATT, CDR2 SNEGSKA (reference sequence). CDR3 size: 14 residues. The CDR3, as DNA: TGCAGTGCTAGAAGGCTAGATTCCTACAATGAGCAGTTCTTC. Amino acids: CSARRLDSYNEQFF.

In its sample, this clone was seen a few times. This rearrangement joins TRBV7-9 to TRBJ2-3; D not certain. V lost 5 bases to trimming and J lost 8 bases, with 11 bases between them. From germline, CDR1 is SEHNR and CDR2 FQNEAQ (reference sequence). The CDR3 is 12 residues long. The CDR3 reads CASSGPTVTQYF. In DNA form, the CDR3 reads TGTGCCAGCAGCGGCCCAACGGTTACGCAGTATTTT.

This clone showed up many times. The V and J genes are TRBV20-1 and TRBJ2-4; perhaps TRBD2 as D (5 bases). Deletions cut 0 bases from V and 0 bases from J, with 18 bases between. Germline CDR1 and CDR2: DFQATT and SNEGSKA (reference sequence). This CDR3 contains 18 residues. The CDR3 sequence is CSAREDSPAYLAKNIQYF. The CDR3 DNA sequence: TGCAGTGCTAGAGAGGACTCACCCGCTTACTTAGCCAAAAACATTCAGTACTTC.

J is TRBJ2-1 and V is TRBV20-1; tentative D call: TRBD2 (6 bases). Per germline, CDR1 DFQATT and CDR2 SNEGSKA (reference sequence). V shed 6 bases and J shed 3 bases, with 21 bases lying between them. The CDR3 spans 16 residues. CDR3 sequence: CSALWALGEVYNEQFF. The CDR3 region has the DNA TGCAGTGCACTTTGGGCCCTAGGGGAGGTCTACAATGAGCAGTTCTTC.